These 10 T cell receptor beta chains originate from one sample sequenced in a study of cytomegalovirus exposure and HLA in healthy donors. The PCR employed 60 Vbeta primers together with 13 Jbeta primers. The assay was immunoSEQ multiplex PCR, and TCRdb's table has in-frame clones only and misses some. The data show 150,000 to 200,000 clones, with approximately 79% seen just once and under 4.5% held by the top ten. What was sequenced was PBMCs. The source of these receptors is a woman under 40 in good health and CMV-seropositive.

The chain is built from TRBV4-1 and TRBJ2-5, with D perhaps matching TRBD1 (5 bases). CDR1 and CDR2 (germline): MGHRA, YSYEKL. The CDR3 runs 17 residues. The V end was cut by 1 base, the J end by 7 bases, with 22 bases between. Here the CDR3 DNA reads TGCGCCAGCAGCCAAGGACAGCCGGGTTCCCATCTAGGGACCCAGTACTTC. As protein: CASSQGQPGSHLGTQYF.

This sequence joins TRBV21-1 and TRBJ1-1. TRBV21-1 is deemed a pseudogene. This CDR3 has 13 residues. CDR3 sequence reads: CASSKEEVPEAFF. CDR3 DNA: TGTGCCAGCAGCAAAGAGGAGGTGCCTGAAGCTTTCTTT.

The rearrangement uses TRBV15 and TRBJ2-2, with D maybe TRBD1 (6 bases). Germline assignment: CDR1 LNHNV and CDR2 YYDKDF (reference sequence). V was shortened by 8 bases and J by 3 bases, with 19 bases between the two germline ends. This CDR3 comprises 16 residues. CDR3 protein: CATLNRAGIHTGELFF. In nucleotides, the CDR3 is TGTGCCACCCTAAACAGGGCAGGGATACACACCGGGGAGCTGTTTTTT.

This clone was counted once. This chain links TRBV7-9 with TRBJ1-1; D not resolved. V lost 5 bases and J 7 bases, leaving 11 bases between the germline ends. The CDR3 covers 12 residues. CDR1 is SEHNR, CDR2 FQNEAQ, per germline (reference sequence). As DNA, the CDR3 is TGTGCCAGCAGCGTCGTTTTAAATGAAGCTTTCTTT. Its protein product is CASSVVLNEAFF.

This clone was seen only once. CDR3 sequence: CASSLTGSSGANVLTF. The CDR3 DNA reads TGTGCCAGCAGCTTAACAGGTAGCTCTGGGGCCAACGTCCTGACTTTC. The genes are TRBV7-2 and TRBJ2-6; a possible D gene is TRBD1 (5 bases). Germline V gives CDR1 SGHTA, CDR2 FQGNSA. V dropped 2 bases and J dropped 0 bases, with 8 bases sitting between them. The CDR3 has 16 amino acids.

The chain uses TRBV7-2 and TRBJ2-7; the D gene is possibly TRBD2 (5 bases). Germline loops: CDR1 SGHTA, CDR2 FQGNSA. Trimming pared 3 bases from V and 4 bases from J, leaving 7 bases between. CDR3 length equals 12 residues. In DNA form, the CDR3 reads TGTGCCAGCAGCTTCGGGGTTTACGAGCAGTACTTC. Its translation: CASSFGVYEQYF.

This clone turned up a few times. The V and J genes are TRBV4-1 and TRBJ2-5; perhaps TRBD2 as D (7 bases). V was shortened by 1 base and J by 5 bases, with 11 bases between the two germline ends. CDR1 MGHRA and CDR2 YSYEKL come from the germline V gene. The CDR3 is 14 amino acids. Written as DNA, the CDR3 is TGCGCCAGCAGCCAAGTGGGGGGGCCGGAGACCCAGTACTTC. Its translation: CASSQVGGPETQYF.

This chain joins TRBV4-3 and TRBJ1-5; tentative D call: TRBD1 (6 bases). CDR1 is LGHNA, CDR2 YSLEER, per germline. Trimming took 0 bases from V and 2 from J, leaving 11 bases between them. CDR3 length: 16 amino acids. The CDR3: CASSQDGRGGNQPQHF. The CDR3 DNA follows: TGCGCCAGCAGCCAAGATGGCAGGGGTGGCAATCAGCCCCAGCATTTT.

The chain employs TRBV7-9 and TRBJ2-5, with D perhaps matching TRBD1 (6 bases). V was cut by 4 bases and J by 5 bases, with 17 bases left in between. The CDR3 extends over 15 amino acids. The germline V gene encodes CDR1 SEHNR and CDR2 FQNEAQ (reference sequence). DNA of the CDR3: TGTGCCAGCAGCTCCCCGGTCGGCCAGGGGGAGACCCAGTACTTC. Its translation: CASSSPVGQGETQYF. The full variable domain, in which reference TRBV7-9 and TRBJ2-5 provide the parts outside the CDR3, is DTGVSQNPRHKITKRGQNVTFRCDPISEHNRLYWYRQTLGQGPEFLTYFQNEAQLEKSRLLSDRFSAERPKGSFSTLEIQRTEQGDSAMYLCASSSPVGQGETQYFGPGTRLLVL.

The chain employs TRBV5-1 and TRBJ2-1; TRBD2 is a possible D gene (5 bases). Trimming left V 2 bases short and J 7 bases short, with 10 bases between. Germline CDR1 and CDR2: SGHRS and YFSETQ. The CDR3 is made up of 13 amino acids. Here the CDR3 reads CASSFSSGNEQFF. As DNA, the CDR3 is TGCGCCAGCAGCTTTTCCTCGGGAAATGAGCAGTTCTTC.